This passage covers 12 T cell receptor beta chains from one sample sequenced in a study of cytomegalovirus exposure and HLA in healthy donors (dated by TCRdb to 2015 to 2018). The receptor library was made with the immunoSEQ multiplex PCR assay. For the multiplex PCR, a mixture combining 60 forward primers for TCR Vbeta segments and 13 reverse primers for TCR Jbeta segments was used. TCRdb holds this immuneACCESS table with in-frame rearrangements only. Some clones are missing; in checked studies, unresolved V genes explain under half, and the rest has no known cause. The sample includes about 84,000 clones, with 55% to 65% observed a single time. The ten largest clones add up to about 15% of the sample. The sequenced sample was PBMCs. The receptors come from a woman aged 35 to 49 in good health and CMV-seropositive.

The chain has TRBV6-5 and TRBJ2-7; D ambiguous. The V gene's germline CDR1 is MNHEY and CDR2 SVGAGI. There are 13 residues in the CDR3. The germline V and J ends were trimmed by 10 bases and 0 bases, with 13 bases remaining between them. CDR3 coding DNA: TGTGCCACCGTAGACAAGAGCTCCTACGAGCAGTACTTC. This codes for CATVDKSSYEQYF.

The chain uses TRBV7-8 and TRBJ2-7; 10 nucleotides align to TRBD2. The V and J ends lost 2 bases and 5 bases, in that order; junction bases with no gene match: 9. CDR3 size: 16 residues. Looked up from germline, CDR1 is SGHVS and CDR2 is FQNEAQ. As DNA, the CDR3 is TGTGCCAGCAGCTTACAACCAGCTAGCGGGAGAAACGAGCAGTACTTC. Translated, it gives CASSLQPASGRNEQYF.

This sequence joins TRBV27 and TRBJ2-1; D perhaps matches TRBD1 (6 bases). The CDR3 is made up of 15 amino acids. V was shortened by 7 bases and J by 7 bases, with 20 bases between the two germline ends. Germline V CDR1 and CDR2: MNHEY, SMNVEV (reference sequence). Here the CDR3 DNA reads TGTGCCAGCAAACTACAGGGTATTGCGGCGAATGAGCAGTTCTTC. Protein: CASKLQGIAANEQFF.

The table lists this clone with a few counts. The genes are TRBV6-6 and TRBJ2-7, with 7 bases matching TRBD1. J gave up 2 bases and V 5 bases, and 6 bases lay outside the gene matches. The CDR3 runs 14 residues. In germline, CDR1 is MNHNY, CDR2 SVGAGI (reference sequence). CDR3 nucleotide sequence: TGTGCCAGCAGTACGTACAGGGGTACCTACGAGCAGTACTTC. Translated, it gives CASSTYRGTYEQYF.

The rearrangement uses TRBV5-4 and TRBJ1-1; possible D gene TRBD1, 6 bases. Trimming shortened V by 5 bases and J by 11 bases, and 19 bases separated the two germline ends. The CDR3 spans 13 residues. Germline CDR1 and CDR2: SGHNT and YYREEE (reference sequence). As DNA, the CDR3 is TGTGCCAGCAGGCTCCGGGACACTGGCGGGGCTTTCTTT. Translation gives CASRLRDTGGAFF.

DNA of the CDR3: TGTGCCAGCTCACCGGCTAGCGGGAGGCATGGGACCCAGTACTTC. Its protein is CASSPASGRHGTQYF. V usage is TRBV18 and J usage is TRBJ2-5, with 11 bases matching TRBD2. With 3 bases clipped from V and 7 bases from J, the junction kept 7 bases outside the gene matches. CDR3 size: 15 residues. The germline V gene has CDR1 KGHSH and CDR2 LQKENI.

The genes are TRBV28 and TRBJ2-7, with D perhaps TRBD2 (6 bases). The V and J ends lost 10 bases and 2 bases respectively, with 12 bases between them. The CDR3 consists of 12 residues. Per the germline V gene, CDR1 is MDHEN and CDR2 is SYDVKM. Here the CDR3 DNA reads TGTGCCACCGGCCGGGAGACCTACGAGCAGTACTTC. This codes for CATGRETYEQYF.

The chain carries TRBV29-1 and TRBJ2-3; D possibly corresponds to TRBD1 (5 bases). CDR1 and CDR2 from the germline V gene are SQVTM and ANQGSEA. The V gene lost 7 bases and the J gene lost 0 bases, with 14 bases spanning the gap. This CDR3 has 14 amino acids. Written as DNA, the CDR3 is TGCAGCGGTCAAGTAGGGGAAAGCACAGATACGCAGTATTTT. As protein: CSGQVGESTDTQYF.

The V and J genes are TRBV5-4 and TRBJ1-1; TRBD1 matches at 11 bases. J was trimmed by 4 bases and V by 4 bases; bases with no gene match: 9. CDR3 length equals 16 residues. Germline V gene lookup returns CDR1 SGHNT and CDR2 YYREEE (reference sequence). CDR3 nucleotides: TGTGCCAGCAGCCATTCCCGGACAGGGGGCTTCACTGAAGCTTTCTTT. Protein: CASSHSRTGGFTEAFF.

This rearrangement joins TRBV2 to TRBJ1-5, with D unclear. The CDR3 extends over 13 amino acids. Germline CDR1 and CDR2: SNHLY and FYNNEI. V was trimmed by 6 bases and J by 4 bases, leaving 10 bases between them. CDR3 amino acids: CASSSDVNQPQHF. CDR3 nucleotides: TGTGCCAGCAGCAGCGACGTGAATCAGCCCCAGCATTTT.

The CDR3 DNA reads TGTGCCAGCAGCCCCCAAGGGGGGGCCTCCATGAACACTGAAGCTTTCTTT. It encodes CASSPQGGASMNTEAFF. This rearrangement joins TRBV9 to TRBJ1-1; D might be TRBD1 (6 bases). In germline, CDR1 is SGDLS, CDR2 YYNGEE. V lost 4 bases and J lost 0, with 19 bases in between. This CDR3 is built from 17 residues.

This clone was picked up a small number of times. The V gene is TRBV6-6, the J gene TRBJ1-2; TRBD1 might be the D (6 bases). The CDR3 extends over 14 amino acids. V was cut by 9 bases and J by 3 bases, with 17 bases left in between. Germline V gene sequence: CDR1 MNHNY, CDR2 SVGAGI (reference sequence). CDR3 amino acids: CASREAGVDYGYTF. The CDR3 DNA sequence: TGTGCCAGTCGGGAGGCAGGGGTGGACTATGGCTACACCTTC.